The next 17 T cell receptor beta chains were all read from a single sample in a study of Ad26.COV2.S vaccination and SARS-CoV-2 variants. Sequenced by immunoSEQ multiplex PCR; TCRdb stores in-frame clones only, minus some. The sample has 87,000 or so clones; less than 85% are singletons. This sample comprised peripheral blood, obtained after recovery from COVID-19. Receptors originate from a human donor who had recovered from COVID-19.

This CDR3 reads CASIQGWDEKLFF. The DNA of the CDR3 is TGTGCCAGCATCCAGGGTTGGGATGAAAAACTGTTTTTT. This chain joins TRBV6-5 and TRBJ1-4; tentatively, D is TRBD1 (5 bases). The CDR3 sequence is 13 residues long. V was clipped by 7 bases and J by 6 bases, with 12 bases between them. CDR1 and CDR2 from the germline V gene are MNHEY and SVGAGI.

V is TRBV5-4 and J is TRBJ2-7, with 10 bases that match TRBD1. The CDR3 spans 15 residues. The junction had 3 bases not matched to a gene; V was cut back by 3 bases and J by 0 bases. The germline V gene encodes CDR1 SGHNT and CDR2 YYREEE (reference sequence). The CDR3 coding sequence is TGTGCCAGCAGCTCCGGACAGGGGGACTCCTACGAGCAGTACTTC. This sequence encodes CASSSGQGDSYEQYF.

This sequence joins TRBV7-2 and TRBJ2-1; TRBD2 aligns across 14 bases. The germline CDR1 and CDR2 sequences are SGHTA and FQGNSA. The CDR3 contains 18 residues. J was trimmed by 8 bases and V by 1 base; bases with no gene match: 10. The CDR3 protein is CASSLEPPGLAGAYEQFF. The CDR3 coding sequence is TGTGCCAGCAGCTTAGAGCCGCCGGGACTAGCGGGAGCATATGAGCAGTTCTTC.

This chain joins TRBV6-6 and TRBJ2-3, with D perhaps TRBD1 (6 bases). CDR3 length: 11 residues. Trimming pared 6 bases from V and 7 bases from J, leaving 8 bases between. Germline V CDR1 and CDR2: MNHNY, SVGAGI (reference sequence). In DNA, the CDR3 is TGTGCCAGCAGCGACAGGAATACGCAGTATTTT. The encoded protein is CASSDRNTQYF.

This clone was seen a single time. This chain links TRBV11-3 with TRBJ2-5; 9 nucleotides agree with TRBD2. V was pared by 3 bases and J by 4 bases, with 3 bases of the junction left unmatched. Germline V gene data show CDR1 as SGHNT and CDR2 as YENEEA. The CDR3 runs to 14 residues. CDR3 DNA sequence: TGTGCCAGCAGCTTTAGCGGGAGAGGAGAGACCCAGTACTTC. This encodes CASSFSGRGETQYF.

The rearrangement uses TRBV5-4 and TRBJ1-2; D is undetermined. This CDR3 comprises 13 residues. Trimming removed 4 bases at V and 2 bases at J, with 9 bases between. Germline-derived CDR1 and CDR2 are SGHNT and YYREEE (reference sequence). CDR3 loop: CASSPEDNYGYTF. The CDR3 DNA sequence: TGTGCCAGCAGCCCGGAAGACAACTATGGCTACACCTTC.

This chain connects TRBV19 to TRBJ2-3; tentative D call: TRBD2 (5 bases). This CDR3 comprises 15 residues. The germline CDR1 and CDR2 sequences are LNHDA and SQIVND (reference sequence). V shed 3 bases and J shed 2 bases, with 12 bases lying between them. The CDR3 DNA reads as TGTGCCAGTAGTATTAATGCGGGTTACACAGATACGCAGTATTTT. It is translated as CASSINAGYTDTQYF. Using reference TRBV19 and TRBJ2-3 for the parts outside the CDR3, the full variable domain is DGGITQSPKYLFRKEGQNVTLSCEQNLNHDAMYWYRQDPGQGLRLIYYSQIVNDFQKGDIAEGYSVSREKKESFPLTVTSAQKNPTAFYLCASSINAGYTDTQYFGPGTRLTVL.

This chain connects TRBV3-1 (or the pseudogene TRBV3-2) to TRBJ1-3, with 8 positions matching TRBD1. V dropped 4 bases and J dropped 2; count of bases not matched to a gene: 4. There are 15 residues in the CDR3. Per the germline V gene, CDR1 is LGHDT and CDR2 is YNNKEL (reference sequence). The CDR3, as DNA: TGTGCCAGCAGCCGCAGGGGGCAAACTGGAAACACCATATATTTT. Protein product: CASSRRGQTGNTIYF.

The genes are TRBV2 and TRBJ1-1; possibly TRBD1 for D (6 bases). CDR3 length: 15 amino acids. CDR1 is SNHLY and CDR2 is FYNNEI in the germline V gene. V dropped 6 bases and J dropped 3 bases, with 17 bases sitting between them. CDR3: CASRAKGGYYTEAFF. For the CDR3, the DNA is TGTGCCAGCAGAGCGAAGGGGGGATATTACACTGAAGCTTTCTTT.

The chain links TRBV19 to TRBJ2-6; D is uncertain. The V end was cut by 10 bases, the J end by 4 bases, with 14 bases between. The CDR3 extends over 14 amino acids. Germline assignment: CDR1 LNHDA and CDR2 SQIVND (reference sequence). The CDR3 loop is CATPSFPGANVLTF. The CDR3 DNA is TGTGCCACCCCGTCGTTTCCAGGGGCCAACGTCCTGACTTTC.

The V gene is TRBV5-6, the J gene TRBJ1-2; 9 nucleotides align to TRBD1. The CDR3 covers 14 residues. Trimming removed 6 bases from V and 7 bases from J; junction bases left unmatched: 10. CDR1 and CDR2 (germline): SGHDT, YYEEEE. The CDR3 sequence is CASTLIQGAFGYTF. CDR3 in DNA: TGTGCCAGCACCTTAATACAGGGGGCCTTTGGCTACACCTTC.

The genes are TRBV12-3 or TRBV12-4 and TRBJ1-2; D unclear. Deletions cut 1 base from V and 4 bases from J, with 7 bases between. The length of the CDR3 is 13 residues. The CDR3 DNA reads TGTGCCAGCAGTTTAGTCAGCTTCTATGGCTACACCTTC. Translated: CASSLVSFYGYTF.

CDR3 protein: CASSQDGSFNQPQHF. The DNA for the CDR3 is TGTGCCAGCAGCCAAGATGGGTCGTTTAATCAGCCCCAGCATTTT. The chain has TRBV3-1 (or the pseudogene TRBV3-2) and TRBJ1-5, with D unclear. CDR1 LGHDT and CDR2 YNNKEL come from the germline V gene (reference sequence). This CDR3 comprises 15 residues. Trimming cost V 0 bases and J 4 bases, with 10 bases left between them.

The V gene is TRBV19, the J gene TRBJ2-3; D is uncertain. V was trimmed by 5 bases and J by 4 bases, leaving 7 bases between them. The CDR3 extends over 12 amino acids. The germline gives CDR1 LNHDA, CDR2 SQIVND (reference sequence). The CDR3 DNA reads TGTGCCAGTAGTCCCCTATCAGATACGCAGTATTTT. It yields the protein CASSPLSDTQYF.

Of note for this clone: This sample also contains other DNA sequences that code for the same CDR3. The CDR3 sequence: CASGLGQSSYNEQFF. CDR3 bases: TGTGCTAGTGGTTTAGGGCAGTCCTCCTACAATGAGCAGTTCTTC. V usage is TRBV12-5 and J usage is TRBJ2-1; D is undetermined. The V end was cut by 3 bases, the J end by 0 bases, with 9 bases between. Germline-derived CDR1 and CDR2 are LGHNT and FRNRAP. This CDR3 region has 15 residues.

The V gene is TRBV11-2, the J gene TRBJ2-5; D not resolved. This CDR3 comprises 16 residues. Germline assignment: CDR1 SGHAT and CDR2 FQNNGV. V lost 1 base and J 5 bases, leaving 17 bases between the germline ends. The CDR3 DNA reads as TGTGCCAGCAGCTTAGTTCAGGCCATCCCTCCGGAGACCCAGTACTTC. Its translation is CASSLVQAIPPETQYF.

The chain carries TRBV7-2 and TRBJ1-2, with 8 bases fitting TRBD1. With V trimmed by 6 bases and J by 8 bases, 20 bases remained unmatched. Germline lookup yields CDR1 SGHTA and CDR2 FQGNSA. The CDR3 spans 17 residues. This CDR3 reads CASRSQLTGGLVEGYTF. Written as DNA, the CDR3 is TGTGCCAGCAGATCCCAACTCACAGGGGGATTAGTCGAAGGCTACACCTTC.